Listed below are T cell receptor beta chains from one sample, sequenced in a study of cytomegalovirus exposure and HLA in healthy donors. The method was immunoSEQ multiplex PCR; TCRdb's version includes in-frame clones alone and lacks a portion of them. The data contain under 150,000 clones, 85% to 90% of them singletons. Sequencing used PBMCs. Source of these receptors: a man between 18 and 29 years old in good health and CMV-seropositive. Both conserved end residues are part of each CDR3. D genes are given only for firm matches. Part of the rows lack a size; the others show once, few, many or a class for expanded clones.

once TRBJ1-2 - TRBV19 CASTPARGGSNYGYTF TGTGCCAGTACCCCAGCCCGAGGTGGGTCTAACTATGGCTACACCTTC
- TRBJ1-3 - TRBV28 CASRGGPLSPLSGNTIYF TGTGCCAGCAGGGGGGGACCCCTAAGCCCCCTCTCTGGAAACACCATATATTTT
- TRBJ2-3 TRBD2 TRBV19 CASSIRAGETDTQYF TGTGCCAGTAGTATCAGAGCGGGAGAGACAGATACGCAGTATTTT
few TRBJ2-1 TRBD1 TRBV30 CAWMPGQGRNEQFF TGTGCCTGGATGCCAGGACAGGGGCGGAATGAGCAGTTCTTC
- TRBJ1-5 - TRBV28 CASSLVFVHF TGTGCCAGCAGTCTCGTTTTCGTCCATTTT
- TRBJ1-5 - TRBV21-1 CASSKGWTGPNQPQHF TGTGCCAGCAGCAAAGGATGGACAGGGCCCAATCAGCCCCAGCATTTT
once TRBJ1-3 - TRBV19 CASSIDVLGDGNTIYF TGTGCCAGTAGTATAGATGTCCTCGGGGATGGAAACACCATATATTTT
- TRBJ2-7 TRBD1 TRBV30 CALRTGGTYEQYF TGTGCCTTAAGGACAGGCGGTACCTACGAGCAGTACTTC
- TRBJ1-6 TRBD1 TRBV2 CASNQVGGSHSPLHF TGTGCCAGCAACCAAGTAGGGGGCTCCCATTCACCCCTCCACTTT
- TRBJ1-3 TRBD1 TRBV6-1 CASSGSRTGTGNTIYF TGTGCCAGCAGTGGCTCTAGGACAGGGACTGGAAACACCATATATTTT
- TRBJ2-2 TRBD1 TRBV11-3 CASSLAGRGSTGELFF TGTGCCAGCAGCTTAGCGGGCAGGGGGAGCACCGGGGAGCTGTTTTTT